A selection of T cell receptor beta chains follows, all from one sample in a study of blood T cells in healthy people across ages. TCRdb reprocessed the 5' RACE reads via MiXCR and lists one record per CDR3 protein. This table holds hundreds of thousands of distinct CDR3 sequences, 45% to 60% found once. The sequencing input was blood. The receptors were sampled from a woman older than 75 in good health. Each CDR3 is given with its conserved first and last residue. Fields, in order: CDR3 protein, CDR3 DNA, V gene, D gene, clone size, J gene. The D gene is left open where the match is weak. Size tells how often a clone was seen (once, few, many) or the class of an expanded clone, and some rows leave it out.

CDR3 protein: CSASGSGVYEQFF
CDR3 DNA: TGCAGTGCTAGTGGGTCGGGGGTATATGAGCAGTTCTTC
V gene: TRBV20-1
D gene: .
clone size: .
J gene: TRBJ2-1

CDR3 protein: CASSQDRVRLTDTQYF
CDR3 DNA: TGTGCCAGCAGTCAAGACAGGGTCAGACTCACAGATACGCAGTATTTT
V gene: TRBV27
D gene: TRBD1
clone size: many
J gene: TRBJ2-3

CDR3 protein: CASWTRSGYGYTF
CDR3 DNA: TGTGCCAGCTGGACGCGTTCGGGCTATGGCTACACCTTC
V gene: TRBV27
D gene: .
clone size: few
J gene: TRBJ1-2

CDR3 protein: CASSPQRGINEQFF
CDR3 DNA: TGTGCCAGCAGCCCGCAGCGGGGGATCAATGAGCAGTTCTTC
V gene: TRBV3-1
D gene: TRBD2
clone size: .
J gene: TRBJ2-1

CDR3 protein: CASSYGTGFNYGYTF
CDR3 DNA: TGTGCCAGCAGTTACGGGACAGGGTTTAACTATGGCTACACCTTC
V gene: TRBV6-6
D gene: TRBD1
clone size: .
J gene: TRBJ1-2

CDR3 protein: CASSQESPAGGADTQYF
CDR3 DNA: TGTGCCAGCAGCCAAGAGTCACCGGCGGGAGGTGCAGATACGCAGTATTTT
V gene: TRBV4-2
D gene: TRBD2
clone size: .
J gene: TRBJ2-3

CDR3 protein: CSARQGGANQPQHF
CDR3 DNA: TGCAGTGCAAGACAGGGGGGAGCGAATCAGCCCCAGCATTTT
V gene: TRBV20-1
D gene: TRBD1
clone size: .
J gene: TRBJ1-5

CDR3 protein: CASRKGQVSNTEQFF
CDR3 DNA: TGTGCCAGCAGAAAGGGACAGGTCTCGAACACTGAGCAGTTCTTC
V gene: TRBV6-6
D gene: TRBD1
clone size: .
J gene: TRBJ2-1

CDR3 protein: CASSPRGQVDTEAFF
CDR3 DNA: TGTGCCAGCAGTCCGCGGGGACAGGTCGACACTGAAGCTTTCTTT
V gene: TRBV12-3/TRBV12-4
D gene: TRBD1
clone size: .
J gene: TRBJ1-1

CDR3 protein: CSVGANGNTQYF
CDR3 DNA: TGCAGCGTTGGGGCAAATGGGAATACGCAGTATTTT
V gene: TRBV29-1
D gene: .
clone size: .
J gene: TRBJ2-3

CDR3 protein: CASRRPGQTGDADTQYF
CDR3 DNA: TGTGCCAGCCGGCGACCGGGACAGACTGGGGACGCAGATACGCAGTATTTT
V gene: TRBV12-3/TRBV12-4
D gene: TRBD1
clone size: .
J gene: TRBJ2-3

CDR3 protein: CASSPTSLGTGELFF
CDR3 DNA: TGTGCCAGCAGCCCGACTAGCTTGGGCACCGGGGAGCTGTTTTTT
V gene: TRBV3-1
D gene: TRBD2
clone size: .
J gene: TRBJ2-2

CDR3 protein: CASSSPGTGFSGANVLTF
CDR3 DNA: TGTGCCAGCAGTTCCCCGGGAACGGGGTTCTCTGGGGCCAACGTCCTGACTTTC
V gene: TRBV12-3/TRBV12-4
D gene: .
clone size: .
J gene: TRBJ2-6

CDR3 protein: CSKRDSSSETQYF
CDR3 DNA: TGCAGTAAACGGGACAGCTCGTCGGAGACCCAGTACTTC
V gene: TRBV29-1
D gene: TRBD1
clone size: .
J gene: TRBJ2-5

CDR3 protein: CASSYSPGANTEAFF
CDR3 DNA: TGTGCCAGCAGTTACTCGCCCGGAGCGAACACTGAAGCTTTCTTT
V gene: TRBV6-2/TRBV6-3
D gene: .
clone size: .
J gene: TRBJ1-1

CDR3 protein: CASSQGYGKAQYF
CDR3 DNA: TGTGCCAGCAGCCAAGGATATGGGAAGGCGCAGTATTTT
V gene: TRBV3-1
D gene: .
clone size: .
J gene: TRBJ2-3

CDR3 protein: CASSNPGLAGGYNEQFF
CDR3 DNA: TGTGCCAGCAGCAACCCGGGACTAGCGGGGGGTTACAATGAGCAGTTCTTT
V gene: TRBV6-4
D gene: TRBD2
clone size: .
J gene: TRBJ2-1

CDR3 protein: CASSLATGQETQYF
CDR3 DNA: TGTGCCAGCAGCTTGGCTACAGGGCAAGAGACCCAGTACTTC
V gene: TRBV7-9
D gene: .
clone size: many
J gene: TRBJ2-5

CDR3 protein: CASSPPGGTGAEAFF
CDR3 DNA: TGTGCCAGCAGCCCCCCCGGGGGTACCGGAGCTGAAGCTTTCTTT
V gene: TRBV7-2
D gene: .
clone size: .
J gene: TRBJ1-1

CDR3 protein: CSATLGLAGHTDTQYF
CDR3 DNA: TGCAGTGCTACCCTAGGACTAGCGGGCCACACAGATACGCAGTATTTT
V gene: TRBV20-1
D gene: TRBD2
clone size: many
J gene: TRBJ2-3

CDR3 protein: CASSRQGQVGELFF
CDR3 DNA: TGTGCCAGCAGCCGACAGGGGCAGGTCGGGGAGCTGTTTTTT
V gene: TRBV7-2
D gene: TRBD1
clone size: few
J gene: TRBJ2-2

CDR3 protein: CASSPQDRVGANVLTF
CDR3 DNA: TGTGCCAGCAGCCCACAGGACAGGGTAGGGGCCAACGTCCTGACTTTC
V gene: TRBV12-3/TRBV12-4
D gene: TRBD1
clone size: .
J gene: TRBJ2-6

CDR3 protein: CASSTYRGSTEAFF
CDR3 DNA: TGTGCCAGCAGCACCTACAGGGGGAGCACTGAAGCTTTCTTT
V gene: TRBV7-2
D gene: TRBD1
clone size: .
J gene: TRBJ1-1

CDR3 protein: CASSQELIASDTQYF
CDR3 DNA: TGCGCCAGCAGCCAAGAACTGATAGCGTCAGATACGCAGTATTTT
V gene: TRBV5-1
D gene: .
clone size: .
J gene: TRBJ2-3

CDR3 protein: CASSPRLDTQYF
CDR3 DNA: TGTGCCAGCAGCCCCAGACTAGATACGCAGTATTTT
V gene: TRBV11-2
D gene: .
clone size: few
J gene: TRBJ2-3

CDR3 protein: CAISELAGAYEQYF
CDR3 DNA: TGTGCCATCAGTGAGTTGGCAGGTGCCTACGAGCAGTACTTC
V gene: TRBV10-3
D gene: .
clone size: once
J gene: TRBJ2-7

CDR3 protein: CAISEYSGNTGELFF
CDR3 DNA: TGTGCCATCAGTGAATATAGCGGTAACACCGGGGAGCTGTTTTTT
V gene: TRBV10-3
D gene: .
clone size: .
J gene: TRBJ2-2

CDR3 protein: CASSPPGTRGISDTQYF
CDR3 DNA: TGTGCCAGCAGCCCCCCCGGGACTAGAGGTATTTCGGATACGCAGTATTTT
V gene: TRBV9
D gene: TRBD2
clone size: many
J gene: TRBJ2-3

CDR3 protein: CSLDRSINYGYTF
CDR3 DNA: TGCAGCTTGGACAGGAGCATCAACTATGGCTACACCTTC
V gene: TRBV20-1
D gene: TRBD1
clone size: .
J gene: TRBJ1-2

CDR3 protein: CASSPSGTSGDTQYF
CDR3 DNA: TGTGCCAGCAGCCCTAGTGGGACTAGCGGAGATACGCAGTATTTT
V gene: TRBV9
D gene: TRBD2
clone size: many
J gene: TRBJ2-3

CDR3 protein: CASSQDPYRGSNQPQHF
CDR3 DNA: TGTGCCAGCAGCCAAGACCCCTATCGGGGCAGCAATCAGCCCCAGCATTTT
V gene: TRBV3-1
D gene: .
clone size: .
J gene: TRBJ1-5

CDR3 protein: CASGVSKNIQYF
CDR3 DNA: TGTGCCAGCGGGGTGAGCAAAAACATTCAGTACTTC
V gene: TRBV6-5
D gene: .
clone size: .
J gene: TRBJ2-4

CDR3 protein: CASSSGLPSSDNEQFF
CDR3 DNA: TGCGCCAGCAGCTCTGGACTACCTAGCTCCGACAATGAGCAGTTCTTC
V gene: TRBV5-1
D gene: .
clone size: .
J gene: TRBJ2-1

CDR3 protein: CAGSPTGDGYTF
CDR3 DNA: TGTGCCGGCAGCCCAACAGGGGATGGCTACACCTTC
V gene: TRBV6-5
D gene: TRBD1
clone size: .
J gene: TRBJ1-2

CDR3 protein: CASSEDRERTEAFF
CDR3 DNA: TGTGCCAGCAGTGAGGACAGGGAGCGGACTGAAGCTTTCTTT
V gene: TRBV28
D gene: TRBD1
clone size: few
J gene: TRBJ1-1

CDR3 protein: CASSQQVGAYNEQFF
CDR3 DNA: TGTGCCAGCAGCCAACAGGTGGGGGCCTACAATGAGCAGTTCTTC
V gene: TRBV3-1
D gene: .
clone size: .
J gene: TRBJ2-1

CDR3 protein: CASSLGLAGELFF
CDR3 DNA: TGCGCCAGCAGCTTGGGACTAGCCGGGGAGCTGTTTTTT
V gene: TRBV5-1
D gene: .
clone size: .
J gene: TRBJ2-2

CDR3 protein: CASSDPPSSYNEQFF
CDR3 DNA: TGTGCCAGCAGTGACCCGCCTAGCTCCTACAATGAGCAGTTCTTC
V gene: TRBV6-4
D gene: .
clone size: .
J gene: TRBJ2-1

CDR3 protein: CASSPDREDYGYTF
CDR3 DNA: TGTGCCAGCTCACCGGACAGGGAGGACTATGGCTACACCTTC
V gene: TRBV18
D gene: TRBD1
clone size: .
J gene: TRBJ1-2

CDR3 protein: CASSPRREPYNEQFF
CDR3 DNA: TGTGCCAGCAGCCCCCGACGGGAACCCTACAATGAGCAGTTCTTC
V gene: TRBV9
D gene: .
clone size: many
J gene: TRBJ2-1

CDR3 protein: CASSYRLDRVHEQFF
CDR3 DNA: TGTGCCAGCAGCTATAGACTAGACCGGGTCCATGAGCAGTTCTTC
V gene: TRBV11-2
D gene: .
clone size: many
J gene: TRBJ2-1

CDR3 protein: CSAWLKAGEQFF
CDR3 DNA: TGCAGTGCTTGGCTTAAGGCGGGCGAGCAGTTCTTC
V gene: TRBV20-1
D gene: .
clone size: .
J gene: TRBJ2-1

CDR3 protein: CSASADEQFF
CDR3 DNA: TGCAGTGCTAGCGCCGATGAGCAGTTCTTC
V gene: TRBV20-1
D gene: .
clone size: once
J gene: TRBJ2-1

CDR3 protein: CSATRLSGTYNSPLHF
CDR3 DNA: TGCAGTGCTACCCGCCTTTCGGGGACCTATAATTCACCCCTCCACTTT
V gene: TRBV20-1
D gene: .
clone size: .
J gene: TRBJ1-6

CDR3 protein: CATSARSGSGTYEQYF
CDR3 DNA: TGTGCCACCAGTGCCCGGAGCGGGAGTGGGACCTATGAGCAGTACTTC
V gene: TRBV24-1
D gene: TRBD2
clone size: few
J gene: TRBJ2-7

CDR3 protein: CASSPNGAVTRHGYTF
CDR3 DNA: TGTGCCAGCAGCCCTAATGGGGCAGTTACAAGGCATGGCTACACCTTC
V gene: TRBV7-2
D gene: .
clone size: many
J gene: TRBJ1-2